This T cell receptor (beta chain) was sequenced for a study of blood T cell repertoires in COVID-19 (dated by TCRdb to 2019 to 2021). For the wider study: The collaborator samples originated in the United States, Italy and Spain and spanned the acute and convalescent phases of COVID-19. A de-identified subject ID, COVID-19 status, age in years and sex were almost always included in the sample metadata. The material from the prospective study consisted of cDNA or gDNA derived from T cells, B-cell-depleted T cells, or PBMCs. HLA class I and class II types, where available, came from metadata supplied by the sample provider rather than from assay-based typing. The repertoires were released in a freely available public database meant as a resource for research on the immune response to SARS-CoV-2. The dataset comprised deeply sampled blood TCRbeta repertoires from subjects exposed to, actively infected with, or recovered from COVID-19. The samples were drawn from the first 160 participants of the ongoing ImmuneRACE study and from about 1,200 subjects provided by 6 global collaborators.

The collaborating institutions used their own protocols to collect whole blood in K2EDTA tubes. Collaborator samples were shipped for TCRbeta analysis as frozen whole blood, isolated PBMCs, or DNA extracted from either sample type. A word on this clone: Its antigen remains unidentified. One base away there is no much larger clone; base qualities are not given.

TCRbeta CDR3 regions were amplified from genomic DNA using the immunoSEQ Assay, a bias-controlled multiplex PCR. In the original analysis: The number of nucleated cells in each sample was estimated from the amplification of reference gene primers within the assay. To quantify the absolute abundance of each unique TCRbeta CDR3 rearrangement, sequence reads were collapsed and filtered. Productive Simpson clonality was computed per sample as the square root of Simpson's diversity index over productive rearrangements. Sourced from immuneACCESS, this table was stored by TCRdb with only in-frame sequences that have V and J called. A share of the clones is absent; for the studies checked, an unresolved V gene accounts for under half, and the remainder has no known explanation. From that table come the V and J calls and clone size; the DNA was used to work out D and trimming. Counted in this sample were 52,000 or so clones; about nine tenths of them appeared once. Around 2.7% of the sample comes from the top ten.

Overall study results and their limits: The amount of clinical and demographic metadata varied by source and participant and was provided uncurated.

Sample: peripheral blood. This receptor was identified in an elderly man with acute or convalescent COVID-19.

The DNA sequence is as follows: TGTGCCAGCAGTTACTCGGGGGCAGGGGTGGATACGCAGTATTTT. Its coded protein is CASSYSGAGVDTQYF. The chain couples TRBV6-5 to TRBJ2-3, with a weak D call of TRBD1 (6 bases match). The CDR3 sequence holds 15 residues, the cysteine and phenylalanine included. Of the read, only the CDR3 DNA is kept; its 45 bases are in frame from base 1. V is shortened by 0 bases, J by 6 bases, and the region joining them spans 13 bases. CDR1 and CDR2 were assigned from the germline V gene as MNHEY and SVGAGI.